This T cell receptor beta chain was sequenced during a study of T cell repertoires in cytomegalovirus infection. About the research overall: Public TCR beta signatures provided an indication of both CMV infection and a matching HLA type. Study-wide results and caveats: Identification of carriers of CMV plus the relevant HLA was achieved through cumulative public TCR beta family frequency.

Each CDR3 protein is one row after TCRdb ran MiXCR on the reads. Of 200,000 to 300,000 distinct CDR3 sequences listed, 9% to 15% were seen once; the top ten hold around 1.6%. In the case of this clonotype: Antigen specificity is unknown.

The sequence was obtained from a human donor in good health (CMV status not recorded). Some clones in this sample may be carry-over from other donors' samples. Sequencing was carried out using PBMCs.

The CDR3 nucleotides read TGCAGTGCCCCCCTGACAGGGGAAGGGACCCAGTACTTC. As protein: CSAPLTGEGTQYF. V and J are TRBV20-1 and TRBJ2-5; 8 nucleotides agree with TRBD1. This CDR3 is 13 amino acids long. Germline V gene lookup returns CDR1 DFQATT and CDR2 SNEGSKA (reference sequence). The trim removed 6 bases at V and 7 bases at J, leaving 10 bases unmatched.